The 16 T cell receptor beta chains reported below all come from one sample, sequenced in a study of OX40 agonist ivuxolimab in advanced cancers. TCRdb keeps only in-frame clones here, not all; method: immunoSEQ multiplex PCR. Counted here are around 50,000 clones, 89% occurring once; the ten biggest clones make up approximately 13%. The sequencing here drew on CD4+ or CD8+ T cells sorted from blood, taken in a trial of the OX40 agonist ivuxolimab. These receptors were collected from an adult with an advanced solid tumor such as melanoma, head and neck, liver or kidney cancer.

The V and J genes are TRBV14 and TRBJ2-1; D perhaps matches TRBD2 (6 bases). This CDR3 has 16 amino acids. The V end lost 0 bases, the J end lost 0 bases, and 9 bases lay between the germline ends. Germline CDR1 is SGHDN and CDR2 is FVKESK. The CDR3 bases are TGTGCCAGCAGCCAAGATTTCGGGAGCTCCTACAATGAGCAGTTCTTC. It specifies CASSQDFGSSYNEQFF. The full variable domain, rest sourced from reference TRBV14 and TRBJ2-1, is EAGVTQFPSHSVIEKGQTVTLRCDPISGHDNLYWYRRVMGKEIKFLLHFVKESKQDESGMPNNRFLAERTGGTYSTLKVQPAELEDSGVYFCASSQDFGSSYNEQFFGPGTRLTVL.

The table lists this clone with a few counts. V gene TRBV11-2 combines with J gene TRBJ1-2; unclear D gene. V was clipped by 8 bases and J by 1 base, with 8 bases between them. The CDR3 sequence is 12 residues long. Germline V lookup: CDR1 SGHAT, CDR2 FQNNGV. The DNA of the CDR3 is TGTGCCAGCGCCGAAGTTAACTATGGCTACACCTTC. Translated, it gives CASAEVNYGYTF.

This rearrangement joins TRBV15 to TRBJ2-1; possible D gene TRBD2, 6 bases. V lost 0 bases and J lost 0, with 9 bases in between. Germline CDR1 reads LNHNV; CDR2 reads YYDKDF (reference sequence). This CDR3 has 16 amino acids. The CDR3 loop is CATSRDRESSYNEQFF. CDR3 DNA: TGTGCCACCAGCAGAGATCGGGAGAGCTCCTACAATGAGCAGTTCTTC.

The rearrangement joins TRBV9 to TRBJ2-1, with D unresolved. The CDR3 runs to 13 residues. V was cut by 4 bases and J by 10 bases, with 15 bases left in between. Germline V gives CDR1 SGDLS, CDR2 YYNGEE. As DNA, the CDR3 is TGTGCCAGCAGCTCGTCAGGTGATAACGAGCAGTTCTTC. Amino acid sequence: CASSSSGDNEQFF.

The CDR3 nucleotides read TGTGCCAGCAGCCTTAGCGGGAGCGGCTACAATGAGCAGTTCTTC. It is translated as CASSLSGSGYNEQFF. The J gene is TRBJ2-1, the V gene TRBV6-5; the match to TRBD2 covers 9 bases. The CDR3 extends over 15 amino acids. Losses at the gene ends were 6 bases for V and 3 bases for J; bases not matched to a gene: 6. The germline V gene encodes CDR1 MNHEY and CDR2 SVGAGI.

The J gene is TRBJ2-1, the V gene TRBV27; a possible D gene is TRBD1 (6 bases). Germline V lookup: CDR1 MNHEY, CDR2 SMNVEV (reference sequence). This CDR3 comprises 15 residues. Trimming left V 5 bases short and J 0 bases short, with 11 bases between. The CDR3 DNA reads TGTGCCAGCAGTCCCGACAGGAGCTCCTACAATGAGCAGTTCTTC. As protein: CASSPDRSSYNEQFF.

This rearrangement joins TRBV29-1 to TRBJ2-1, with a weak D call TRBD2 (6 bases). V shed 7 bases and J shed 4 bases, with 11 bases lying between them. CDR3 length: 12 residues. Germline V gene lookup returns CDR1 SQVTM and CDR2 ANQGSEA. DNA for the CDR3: TGCAGCGGCATAGCGGAATACAATGAGCAGTTCTTC. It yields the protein CSGIAEYNEQFF.

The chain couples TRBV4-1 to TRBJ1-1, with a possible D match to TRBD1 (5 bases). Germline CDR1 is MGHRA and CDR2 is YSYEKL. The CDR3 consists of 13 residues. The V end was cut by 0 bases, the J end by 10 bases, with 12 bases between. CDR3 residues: CASSQDPGRGAFF. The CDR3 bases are TGCGCCAGCAGCCAAGATCCGGGGAGGGGAGCTTTCTTT.

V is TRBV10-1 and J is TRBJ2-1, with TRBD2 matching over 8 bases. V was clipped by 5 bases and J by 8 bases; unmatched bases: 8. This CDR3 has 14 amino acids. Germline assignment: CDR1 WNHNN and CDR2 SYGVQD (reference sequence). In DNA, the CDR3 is TGCGCCAGCAGTTTCGCAGCGGGAGAGGATGAGCAGTTCTTC. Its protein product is CASSFAAGEDEQFF.

CDR3 bases: TGCAGCGTCGAATCCTCCTACGAGCAGTACTTC. Residues: CSVESSYEQYF. The V call is TRBV29-1, the J call TRBJ2-7; D not resolved. This CDR3 region has 11 residues. The germline gives CDR1 SQVTM, CDR2 ANQGSEA. Trimming removed 6 bases at V and 0 bases at J, with 6 bases between.

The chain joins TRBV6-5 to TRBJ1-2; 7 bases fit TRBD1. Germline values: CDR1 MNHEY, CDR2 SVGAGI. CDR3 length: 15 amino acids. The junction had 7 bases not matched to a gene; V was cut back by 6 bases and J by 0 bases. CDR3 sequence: CASSRGQASNYGYTF. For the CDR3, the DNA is TGTGCCAGCAGCCGCGGACAGGCGTCTAACTATGGCTACACCTTC.

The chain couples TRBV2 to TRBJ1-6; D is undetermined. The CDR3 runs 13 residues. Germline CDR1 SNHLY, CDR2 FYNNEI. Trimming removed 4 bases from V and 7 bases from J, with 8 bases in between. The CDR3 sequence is CASSVMGNSPLHF. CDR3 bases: TGTGCCAGCAGTGTTATGGGGAATTCACCCCTCCACTTT.

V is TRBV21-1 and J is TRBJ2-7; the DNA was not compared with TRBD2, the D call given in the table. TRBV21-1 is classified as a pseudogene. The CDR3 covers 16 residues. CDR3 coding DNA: TGTGCCAGCAGCAAAGACTCCGGGACTGCTTCCTACGAGCAGTACTTC. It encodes CASSKDSGTASYEQYF.

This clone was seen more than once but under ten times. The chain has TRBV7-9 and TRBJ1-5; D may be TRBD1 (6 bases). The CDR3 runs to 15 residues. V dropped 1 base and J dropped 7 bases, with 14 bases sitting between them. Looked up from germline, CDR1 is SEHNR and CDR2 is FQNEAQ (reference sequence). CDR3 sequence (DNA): TGTGCCAGCAGCTTAGACAGGGCACCTGGGCAGCCCCAGCATTTT. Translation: CASSLDRAPGQPQHF.

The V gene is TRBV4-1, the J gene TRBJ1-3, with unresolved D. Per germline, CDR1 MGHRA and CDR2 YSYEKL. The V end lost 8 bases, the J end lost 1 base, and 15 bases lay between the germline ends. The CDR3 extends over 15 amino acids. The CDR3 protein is CASREGFLSGNTIYF. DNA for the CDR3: TGCGCCAGCCGGGAGGGATTTCTGTCTGGAAACACCATATATTTT.

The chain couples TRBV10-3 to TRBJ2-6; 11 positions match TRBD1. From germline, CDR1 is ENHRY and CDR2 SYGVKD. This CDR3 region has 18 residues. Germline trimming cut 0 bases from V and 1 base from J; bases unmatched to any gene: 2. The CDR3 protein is CAISESGQGASGANVLTF. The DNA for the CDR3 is TGTGCCATCAGTGAGTCTGGACAGGGGGCATCTGGGGCCAACGTCCTGACTTTC.